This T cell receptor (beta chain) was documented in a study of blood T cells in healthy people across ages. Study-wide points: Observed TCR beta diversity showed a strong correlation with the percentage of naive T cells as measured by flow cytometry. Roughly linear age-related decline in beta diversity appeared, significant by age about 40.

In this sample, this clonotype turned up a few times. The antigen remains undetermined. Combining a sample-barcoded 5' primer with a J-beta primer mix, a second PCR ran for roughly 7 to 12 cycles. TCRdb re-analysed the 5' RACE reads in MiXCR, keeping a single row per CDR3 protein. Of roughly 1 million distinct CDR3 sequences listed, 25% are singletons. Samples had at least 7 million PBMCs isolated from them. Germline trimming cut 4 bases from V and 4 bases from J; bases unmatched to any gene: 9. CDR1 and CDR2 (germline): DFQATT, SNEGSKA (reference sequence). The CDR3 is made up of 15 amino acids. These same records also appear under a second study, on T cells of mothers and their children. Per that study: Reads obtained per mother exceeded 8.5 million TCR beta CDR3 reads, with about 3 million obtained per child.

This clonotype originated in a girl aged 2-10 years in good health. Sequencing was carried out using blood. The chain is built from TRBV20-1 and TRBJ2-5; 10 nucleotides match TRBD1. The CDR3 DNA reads TGCAGTGCTACCTCCGGGACAGGGGCGGGAGAGACCCAGTACTTC. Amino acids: CSATSGTGAGETQYF.